This record looks at one TCR beta chain sequence and its context. These data belong to a study of T-cell reconstitution after alpha-beta-depleted transplantation in children. TCRbeta library preparation incorporated unique molecular identifiers. TCRdb independently ran MiXCR on the PCR reads; one entry per CDR3 protein. The data hold roughly 200,000 distinct CDR3 sequences, with under 9.5% observed a single time. Trimming left V 2 bases short and J 1 base short, with 19 bases between. Germline V lookup: CDR1 DFQATT, CDR2 SNEGSKA (reference sequence). CDR3 length: 17 amino acids. Sample: PBMCs from the stem cell graft donor, taken from the stem cell graft. This clonotype originated in a human donor who donated a stem cell graft to a child with acute lymphoblastic leukemia. V gene TRBV20-1 combines with J gene TRBJ2-3; either TRBD1 or TRBD2 may supply D (6 bases each). The CDR3 DNA reads as TGCAGTGCTAGAATCCCAAACGGGGGCCTCCGCACAGATACGCAGTATTTT. It yields the protein CSARIPNGGLRTDTQYF.